The clone carrying this T cell receptor beta chain was observed a few times. The sample is drawn from a study of OX40 agonist ivuxolimab in advanced cancers. Study-wide background: Cohort: about 80% men, mean age approximately 60, aged about 20 to 79.

CDR1 and CDR2 from the germline V gene are SGHTA and FQGNSA. V shed 5 bases, J shed 6 bases, and the junction held 11 bases outside the gene matches. The CDR3 has 15 residues. People who had autoimmune disease history or systemic immunosuppression were excluded. Baseline, cycle 4 day 1, and cycle 7 day 1 were the blood sampling points. Clones were sequenced by immunoSEQ multiplex PCR, and TCRdb holds only the in-frame ones, with some missing. The data show about 96,000 clones, with around 80% seen just once and about 6% held by the top ten. This TCR derives from an adult with an advanced solid tumor such as melanoma, head and neck, liver or kidney cancer. V gene TRBV7-2 combines with J gene TRBJ1-1; 8 bases fit TRBD1. This specimen was CD4+ or CD8+ T cells sorted from blood, taken in a trial of the OX40 agonist ivuxolimab. The CDR3 DNA follows: TGTGCCAGCAGCACCGGACAGGGCCTCGTGGCTGAAGCTTTCTTT. Residues: CASSTGQGLVAEAFF. Full variable domain (rest looked up from reference TRBV7-2 and TRBJ1-1): GAGVSQSPSNKVTEKGKDVELRCDPISGHTALYWYRQSLGQGLEFLIYFQGNSAPDKSGLPSDRFSAERTGGSVSTLTIQRTQQEDSAVYLCASSTGQGLVAEAFFGQGTRLTVV.